The rows below give T cell receptor beta chains drawn from one sample of a study of cytomegalovirus exposure and HLA in healthy donors. Generated by immunoSEQ multiplex PCR, the TCRdb table keeps only in-frame clones and is missing some. The repertoire holds 170,000 or so clones, with about 80% as singletons. What was sequenced was PBMCs. These receptors originate from a man aged 25-45 years in good health and CMV-seropositive. Each CDR3 is given with its conserved first and last residue. A D gene is named only where the DNA matches it firmly. Rows may omit the clone size; those that give it use once, few, many or a size class.

d_gene	abundance	v_gene	j_gene	CDR3nt	CDR3aa
NA	NA	TRBV10-3	TRBJ2-7	TGTGCCGCAGCGGAGGGACAGTCCTACGAGCAGTACTTC	CAAAEGQSYEQYF
TRBD1	few	TRBV27	TRBJ1-3	TGTGCCAGCGCTGGACAGGGCGTCTCTGGAAACACCATATATTTT	CASAGQGVSGNTIYF
TRBD1	NA	TRBV6-1	TRBJ2-1	TGCGCCAGCAGTGATCCGGGACAGGGGAATCCCTACAATGAGCAGTTCTTC	CASSDPGQGNPYNEQFF
TRBD1	NA	TRBV5-1	TRBJ1-2	TGCGCCAGCAGCCCGGACGGGGGACAGGCCCTCTATGGCTACACCTTC	CASSPDGGQALYGYTF
NA	NA	TRBV2	TRBJ2-7	TGTGCCAGCACCGGGCGGGGTATTACACGCCTGACAGGGAACTACGAGCAGTACTTC	CASTGRGITRLTGNYEQYF
NA	NA	TRBV27	TRBJ2-7	TGTGCCAGCAGTTTACTGAGGACAGCCGACTACGAGCAGTACTTC	CASSLLRTADYEQYF
TRBD1	NA	TRBV6-5	TRBJ2-5	TGTGCCAGCAGTTGGAAGGGGGACAGGGAGTACGAGACCCAGTACTTC	CASSWKGDREYETQYF
TRBD2	NA	TRBV19	TRBJ2-5	TGTGCCAGTAGTATAGGTCGACGGGGGGGCCCGGGAGAGACCCAGTACTTC	CASSIGRRGGPGETQYF
TRBD2	NA	TRBV10-1	TRBJ2-2	TGCGCCAGCAGTGAGTCAACTAGCGGGACCGGGGAGCTGTTTTTT	CASSESTSGTGELFF
TRBD2	NA	TRBV7-9	TRBJ2-7	TGTGCCAGCAGCCCTTTCACGGGGGGACCCTCCTACGAGCAGTACTTC	CASSPFTGGPSYEQYF
TRBD2	NA	TRBV11-2	TRBJ2-7	TGTGCCAGCAGCTCCATCCAGACTAGCGGGCCCTACGAGCAGTACTTC	CASSSIQTSGPYEQYF
TRBD1	NA	TRBV6-1	TRBJ1-2	TGTGCCAGCAGTGAAGCACTACAGGGGGCTAGAGGCTACACCTTC	CASSEALQGARGYTF
NA	NA	TRBV15	TRBJ2-7	TGTGCCACCGGGCTGCAATCCATCGACGAGCAGTACTTC	CATGLQSIDEQYF
NA	NA	TRBV9	TRBJ2-2	TGTGCCAGCAGCGTAGGAGGAGGCACCGGGGAGCTGTTTTTT	CASSVGGGTGELFF
NA	NA	TRBV5-4	TRBJ1-2	TGTGCCAGCAGCTTGGTTCAGGAAAACTATGGCTACACCTTC	CASSLVQENYGYTF
NA	NA	TRBV7-9	TRBJ2-7	TGTGCCAGCAGCTTGCGTGACGAGCAGTACTTC	CASSLRDEQYF
NA	few	TRBV2	TRBJ2-3	TGTGCCAGCAGTGGATTTTCGGGGTCGTTCACAGATACGCAGTATTTT	CASSGFSGSFTDTQYF
TRBD1	NA	TRBV6-1	TRBJ1-5	TGTGCCAGCAGCCACAGGGGTGGCAATCAGCCCCAGCATTTT	CASSHRGGNQPQHF
TRBD2	NA	TRBV4-1	TRBJ2-5	TGCGCCAGCAGCCACCCGGGACTAGCGGGGGCCGAGACCCAGTACTTC	CASSHPGLAGAETQYF
TRBD1	NA	TRBV7-2	TRBJ2-7	TGTGCCAGCAGCCTAGACAGGGGGGGGCCCTACGAGCAGTACTTC	CASSLDRGGPYEQYF
NA	NA	TRBV2	TRBJ2-2	TGTGCCAGCAGTGACATCAGGGCCTGGACCGGGGAGCTGTTTTTT	CASSDIRAWTGELFF
NA	NA	TRBV5-1	TRBJ2-2	TGCGCCAGCAGCTTGGACCGGGGGGAGCTGTTTTTT	CASSLDRGELFF
NA	few	TRBV6-5	TRBJ1-2	TGTGCCAGCAGTCTCAGGGGTGGGAGCTATGGCTACACCTTC	CASSLRGGSYGYTF
NA	few	TRBV6-6	TRBJ2-1	TGTGCCAGCAGTTACGCCGGCGGGCGTACATACAATGAGCAGTTCTTC	CASSYAGGRTYNEQFF
TRBD2	NA	TRBV28	TRBJ2-5	TGTGCCAGCAGTCCTATGGGGGGGGATCAAGAGACCCAGTACTTC	CASSPMGGDQETQYF
NA	NA	TRBV5-6	TRBJ1-2	TGTGCCAGCAGCCCGGAGGTCAGTAGCTATGGCTACACCTTC	CASSPEVSSYGYTF
NA	NA	TRBV6-5	TRBJ1-2	TGTGCCAGCAGTTTCGGACAGAGTGGCTACACCTTC	CASSFGQSGYTF
NA	NA	TRBV27	TRBJ1-2	TGTGCCAGCAGTTTATCAGGGGCGGCCTATGGCTACACCTTC	CASSLSGAAYGYTF
TRBD1	NA	TRBV9	TRBJ2-5	TGTGCCAGCAGCGGGACAGGGGGAAGGCAAGAGACCCAGTACTTC	CASSGTGGRQETQYF
TRBD2	NA	TRBV15	TRBJ2-7	TGTGCCACCAGCAGCGGGACTAGCGGCCACTACGAGCAGTACTTC	CATSSGTSGHYEQYF
NA	once	TRBV5-1	TRBJ1-1	TGCGCCAGCAGCTTGGCGCAGGGGTCAGGGGAGAACACTGAAGCTTTCTTT	CASSLAQGSGENTEAFF
TRBD2	NA	TRBV11-2	TRBJ2-7	TGTGCCAGCAGCTTATTCTTTGGGGGGACTAGCGTCTACGAGCAGTACTTC	CASSLFFGGTSVYEQYF
TRBD2	NA	TRBV27	TRBJ2-1	TGTGCCAGCAGTGAGGGGACTAGCGGGGTTGAGCAGTTCTTC	CASSEGTSGVEQFF
TRBD2	NA	TRBV9	TRBJ2-5	TGTGCCAGCAGCGTAGGGACGGTGGCGGGAGGGAACCAAGAGACCCAGTACTTC	CASSVGTVAGGNQETQYF
TRBD2	once	TRBV10-2	TRBJ2-7	TGCGCCAGCAGTACGGGACTAGTTGTCTCCTACGAGCAGTACTTC	CASSTGLVVSYEQYF
TRBD2	NA	TRBV9	TRBJ2-5	TGTGCCAGCAGCGTACAGGCAGCGGGGGCCCAAGAGACCCAGTACTTC	CASSVQAAGAQETQYF
NA	NA	TRBV6-5	TRBJ2-7	TGTGCCAGCAGCCCCCAGGGGTACTCCTACGAGCAGTACTTC	CASSPQGYSYEQYF
NA	NA	TRBV5-6	TRBJ1-2	TGTGCCAGCAGCCCTCGGGGATGGACGGGCTATGGCTACACCTTC	CASSPRGWTGYGYTF
NA	NA	TRBV4-1	TRBJ2-7	TGCGCCAGCAGCCAAACAGGGAGCTCCTACGAGCAGTACTTC	CASSQTGSSYEQYF
NA	NA	TRBV20-1	TRBJ2-1	TGCAGTGCGGCGGAGGGGAGGGAGCAGTTCTTC	CSAAEGREQFF